The 20 T cell receptor beta chains given below trace back to one sample, sequenced in a study of blood T cell repertoires in COVID-19. The repertoire was sequenced with immunoSEQ multiplex PCR; TCRdb's copy has only in-frame clones and lacks some. The table has 200,000 to 250,000 clones, 70% to 90% seen once; the top ten hold approximately 9%. Sequences were obtained from PBMCs or T cells enriched from blood (not recorded which). The receptors stem from a woman aged 45-65 years with acute COVID-19.

The chain employs TRBV28 and TRBJ1-2; a possible D gene is TRBD1 (6 bases). CDR3 length: 14 amino acids. Between the trimmed V and J ends, which lost 3 bases and 3 bases, there was a span of 11 bases. CDR1 and CDR2 from the germline V gene are MDHEN and SYDVKM. The chain's CDR3 is CASSFLTGYYGYTF. In DNA, the CDR3 is TGTGCCAGCAGTTTCCTGACAGGCTACTATGGCTACACCTTC.

V and J are TRBV28 and TRBJ1-4; 7 bases agree with TRBD1. With V trimmed by 5 bases and J by 3 bases, 12 bases remained unmatched. CDR3 length: 17 residues. Germline V gives CDR1 MDHEN, CDR2 SYDVKM. The CDR3 DNA follows: TGTGCCAGCAGTCTGGGGACAGTCGTTTCTGCTAATGAAAAACTGTTTTTT. It specifies CASSLGTVVSANEKLFF.

The V and J genes are TRBV7-2 and TRBJ2-7; possible D gene TRBD2, 5 bases. Trimming left V 1 base short and J 4 bases short, with 11 bases between. CDR3 size: 14 residues. The germline CDR1 and CDR2 sequences are SGHTA and FQGNSA. CDR3 bases: TGTGCCAGCAGCTTAGAAGGTCGGGATTACGAGCAGTACTTC. Translated: CASSLEGRDYEQYF.

The chain joins TRBV2 to TRBJ1-5; the D gene is possibly TRBD1 (6 bases). The CDR3 contains 15 residues. V was pared by 6 bases and J by 4 bases, with 16 bases between. Germline V gene lookup returns CDR1 SNHLY and CDR2 FYNNEI. CDR3: CASRLQGGENQPQHF. CDR3 in DNA: TGTGCCAGCAGGTTACAGGGAGGGGAAAATCAGCCCCAGCATTTT.

The CDR3 sequence is CASSAGGRTGFSEAFF. The CDR3 region has the DNA TGTGCCAGCAGCGCCGGTGGAAGGACAGGGTTTTCTGAAGCTTTCTTT. V and J are TRBV9 and TRBJ1-1, with 8 bases that match TRBD1. CDR1 is SGDLS and CDR2 is YYNGEE in the germline V gene. The V segment lost 3 bases and the J segment 6 bases; nucleotides outside the gene matches: 13. The CDR3 runs to 16 residues.

V gene TRBV6-5 combines with J gene TRBJ1-2; D remains ambiguous. V lost 0 bases and J lost 6, with 11 bases in between. CDR3 length: 14 residues. Looked up from germline, CDR1 is MNHEY and CDR2 is SVGAGI. The chain's CDR3 is CASSYSGGNNGYTF. CDR3 nucleotides: TGTGCCAGCAGTTACTCGGGAGGGAACAATGGCTACACCTTC.

Here the CDR3 reads CAWSFLKGARDTGELFF. The CDR3 DNA sequence: TGTGCCTGGAGTTTTTTGAAGGGGGCGCGAGACACCGGGGAGCTGTTTTTT. V usage is TRBV30 and J usage is TRBJ2-2, with 7 bases identical to TRBD1. Per the germline V gene, CDR1 is GTSNPN and CDR2 is SVGIG (reference sequence). With 2 bases clipped from V and 3 bases from J, the junction kept 12 bases outside the gene matches. The CDR3 runs to 17 residues.

V and J are TRBV20-1 and TRBJ1-4, with TRBD1 as a possible D gene (6 bases). Trimming stripped 3 bases from V and 4 bases from J, with 12 bases between. Germline V gene data show CDR1 as DFQATT and CDR2 as SNEGSKA (reference sequence). The CDR3 is made up of 14 amino acids. The CDR3 reads CSASSGDRNEKLFF. CDR3 nucleotides: TGCAGTGCTAGTTCAGGGGATCGTAATGAAAAACTGTTTTTT.

This clone was seen only once. V is TRBV7-9 and J is TRBJ2-7; TRBD1 matches at 7 bases. Germline V CDR1 and CDR2: SEHNR, FQNEAQ (reference sequence). There are 14 residues in the CDR3. Trimming took 4 bases from V and 4 from J; bases not matched to a gene: 7. DNA for the CDR3: TGTGCCAGCAGCTCTACAGGGGCGGAATACGAGCAGTACTTC. Translated, it gives CASSSTGAEYEQYF.

V usage is TRBV12-3 or TRBV12-4 and J usage is TRBJ2-2; tentatively, D is TRBD1 (6 bases). The CDR3 runs to 11 residues. V was shortened by 6 bases and J by 7 bases, with 6 bases between the two germline ends. For the CDR3, the DNA is TGTGCCAGCAGCAGGGGCGGGGAGCTGTTTTTT. Its translation is CASSRGGELFF.

The rearrangement joins TRBV11-3 to TRBJ2-1; no reliable D call. Germline lookup yields CDR1 SGHNT and CDR2 YENEEA. The CDR3 spans 12 residues. V shed 4 bases and J shed 3 bases, with 4 bases lying between them. CDR3 residues: CASSSLYNEQFF. Here the CDR3 DNA reads TGTGCCAGCAGCTCCCTCTACAATGAGCAGTTCTTC.

V is TRBV4-3 and J is TRBJ1-4; tentatively, D is TRBD1 (6 bases). CDR3 length: 15 amino acids. Germline V lookup: CDR1 LGHNA, CDR2 YSLEER. Trimming took 4 bases from V and 5 from J, leaving 14 bases between them. The CDR3 nucleotides are TGCGCCAGCAGCCGTGGAGCGACAGGAAATGAAAAACTGTTTTTT. This translates into CASSRGATGNEKLFF.

The CDR3 region has the DNA TGTGCCTGGAGTGTAGGCCGCCCGCCACAGGAAACACCCACTGAAGCTTTCTTT. Protein: CAWSVGRPPQETPTEAFF. The chain has TRBV30 and TRBJ1-1; TRBD1 is a possible D gene (5 bases). The germline V and J ends were trimmed by 0 bases and 4 bases, with 24 bases remaining between them. Germline CDR1 is GTSNPN and CDR2 is SVGIG (reference sequence). The CDR3 length is 18 residues.

The J gene is TRBJ1-3, the V gene TRBV3-1 (or the pseudogene TRBV3-2), with TRBD1 identical over 8 bases. Germline-derived CDR1 and CDR2 are LGHDT and YNNKEL (reference sequence). CDR3 length equals 17 residues. The junction had 11 bases not matched to a gene; V was cut back by 4 bases and J by 3 bases. The CDR3 DNA sequence: TGTGCCAGCAGCCCGGGCTCGGGACAGGTATATGGAAACACCATATATTTT. Its protein product is CASSPGSGQVYGNTIYF.

V gene TRBV5-1 combines with J gene TRBJ2-7; possibly TRBD1 for D (5 bases). CDR1 is SGHRS and CDR2 is YFSETQ in the germline V gene. The CDR3 totals 13 residues. The V end was cut by 5 bases, the J end by 2 bases, with 11 bases between. CDR3: CASSFTGTYEQYF. CDR3 DNA sequence: TGCGCCAGCAGTTTTACAGGTACCTACGAGCAGTACTTC.

This rearrangement joins TRBV7-2 to TRBJ1-2, with 8 nucleotides matching TRBD1. CDR3 length: 15 amino acids. Germline-derived CDR1 and CDR2 are SGHTA and FQGNSA. Germline trimming cut 4 bases from V and 4 bases from J; bases unmatched to any gene: 8. CDR3: CASSYLRGRGYGYTF. The DNA of the CDR3 is TGTGCCAGCAGCTACCTCAGGGGGCGCGGCTATGGCTACACCTTC.

This sequence joins TRBV25-1 and TRBJ1-1; TRBD1 aligns across 8 bases. With V trimmed by 4 bases and J by 1 base, 5 bases remained unmatched. Germline V gives CDR1 MGHDK, CDR2 SYGVNS. The CDR3 is 15 residues long. DNA of the CDR3: TGTGCCAGCAGTGCCCAGGGGGCCGGGAACACTGAAGCTTTCTTT. Its translation: CASSAQGAGNTEAFF. The full variable domain, with the rest looked up from reference TRBV25-1 and TRBJ1-1, is EADIYQTPRYLVIGTGKKITLECSQTMGHDKMYWYQQDPGMELHLIHYSYGVNSTEKGDLSSESTVSRIRTEHFPLTLESARPSHTSQYLCASSAQGAGNTEAFFGQGTRLTVV.

The J gene is TRBJ1-5, the V gene TRBV2; D is perhaps TRBD1 (5 bases). Trimming left V 6 bases short and J 0 bases short, with 9 bases between. The germline V gene encodes CDR1 SNHLY and CDR2 FYNNEI. This CDR3 comprises 14 residues. In DNA, the CDR3 is TGTGCCAGCAGCGGCGGGACTAGCAATCAGCCCCAGCATTTT. This sequence encodes CASSGGTSNQPQHF.

J is TRBJ2-1 and V is TRBV5-6; a possible D gene is TRBD2 (5 bases). This CDR3 is 15 amino acids long. Trimming removed 2 bases at V and 4 bases at J, with 13 bases between. Germline CDR1 SGHDT, CDR2 YYEEEE. This CDR3 reads CASSFRTLTYNEQFF. CDR3 DNA: TGTGCCAGCAGCTTCAGGACTTTGACGTACAATGAGCAGTTCTTC.

The CDR3 DNA sequence: TGTGCCAGCAGCCGACAGGGAACGGGGTACAATGAGCAGTTCTTC. Amino acid sequence: CASSRQGTGYNEQFF. The chain is built from TRBV14 and TRBJ2-1, with TRBD1 identical over 7 bases. From germline, CDR1 is SGHDN and CDR2 FVKESK. The CDR3 totals 15 residues. The ends lost 4 bases at V and 4 bases at J; junction bases unmatched: 7.